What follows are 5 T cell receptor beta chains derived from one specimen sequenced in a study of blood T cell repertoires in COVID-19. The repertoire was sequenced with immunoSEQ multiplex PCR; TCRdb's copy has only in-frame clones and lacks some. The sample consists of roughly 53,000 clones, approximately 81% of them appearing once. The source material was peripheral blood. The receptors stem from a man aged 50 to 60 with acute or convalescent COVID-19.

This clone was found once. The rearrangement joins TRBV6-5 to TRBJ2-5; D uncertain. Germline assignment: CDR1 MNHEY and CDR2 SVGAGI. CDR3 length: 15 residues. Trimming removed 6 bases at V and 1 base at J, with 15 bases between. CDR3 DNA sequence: TGTGCCAGCAGCCCCTCGGTGGGCAGCCAAGAGACCCAGTACTTC. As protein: CASSPSVGSQETQYF.

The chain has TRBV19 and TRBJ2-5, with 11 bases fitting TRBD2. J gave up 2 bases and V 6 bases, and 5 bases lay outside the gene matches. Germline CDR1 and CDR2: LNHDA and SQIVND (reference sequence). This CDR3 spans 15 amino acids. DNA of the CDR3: TGTGCCAGTAGCCCGGGACTAGCGGTTCAAGAGACCCAGTACTTC. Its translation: CASSPGLAVQETQYF. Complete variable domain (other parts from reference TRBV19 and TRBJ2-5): DGGITQSPKYLFRKEGQNVTLSCEQNLNHDAMYWYRQDPGQGLRLIYYSQIVNDFQKGDIAEGYSVSREKKESFPLTVTSAQKNPTAFYLCASSPGLAVQETQYFGPGTRLLVL.

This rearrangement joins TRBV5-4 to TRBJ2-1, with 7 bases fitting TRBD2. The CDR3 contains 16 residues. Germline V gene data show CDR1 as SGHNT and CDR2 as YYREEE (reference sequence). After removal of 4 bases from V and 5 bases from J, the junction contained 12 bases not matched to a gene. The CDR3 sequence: CASSPGGGRQDNEQFF. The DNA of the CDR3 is TGTGCCAGCAGCCCGGGAGGAGGTAGGCAGGACAATGAGCAGTTCTTC.

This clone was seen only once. The CDR3 DNA reads as TGTGCCATCAGTGAAACTAGTCGCAATGAGCAGTTCTTC. Translated, it gives CAISETSRNEQFF. This chain links TRBV10-3 with TRBJ2-1; D perhaps matches TRBD2 (5 bases). Per the germline V gene, CDR1 is ENHRY and CDR2 is SYGVKD. The CDR3 extends over 13 amino acids. Trimming pared 3 bases from V and 6 bases from J, leaving 9 bases between.

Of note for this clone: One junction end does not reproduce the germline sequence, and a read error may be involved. The CDR3 DNA is TGTGCCAGCAGCTCCCTCAGACTAGCGGGACCCGACGACTTC. Translated, it gives CASSSLRLAGPDDF. J is TRBJ2-5 and V is TRBV11-2; 11 nucleotides line up with TRBD2. The germline gives CDR1 SGHAT, CDR2 FQNNGV. The CDR3 extends over 14 amino acids.